This T cell receptor beta chain was profiled in a study of T cell responses to AZD1222 COVID-19 vaccine. Only in-frame clones appear in the TCRdb table, and some are missing; sequencing was by immunoSEQ multiplex PCR. The repertoire has around 59,000 clones, approximately 92% of them found once; the top ten carry about 6.3%. The CDR3 spans 14 residues. The V gene lost 2 bases and the J gene lost 1 base, with 8 bases spanning the gap. The germline V gene encodes CDR1 SNHLY and CDR2 FYNNEI. The TCR was taken from an adult who received the AZD1222 COVID-19 vaccine. This rearrangement joins TRBV2 to TRBJ2-5; D may be TRBD2 (6 bases). The specimen comprised peripheral blood, sampled 28 days after the second AZD1222 dose. CDR3 sequence (DNA): TGTGCCAGCAGTGAAAGGAGGGGCCAAGAGACCCAGTACTTC. This codes for CASSERRGQETQYF.